Listed below are T cell receptor beta chains from one sample, sequenced in a study of T cell responses to AZD1222 COVID-19 vaccine. Profiled with immunoSEQ multiplex PCR; TCRdb holds only in-frame clones, not every one. The sample yields some 56,000 clones, 80% to 90% seen once. The sample was peripheral blood, taken 28 days after the second AZD1222 dose. The receptors stem from an adult who received the AZD1222 COVID-19 vaccine. CDR3s include the opening cysteine and the closing phenylalanine or tryptophan. Fields, in order: D gene, clone size, V gene, J gene, CDR3 protein, CDR3 DNA. A D gene is named only where the DNA matches it firmly. Size is stated for part of the rows, as once, few or many counts, or as a class when the clone is expanded.

d_gene: TRBD2; abundance: NA; v_gene: TRBV27; j_gene: TRBJ2-3; CDR3aa: CASSFSGRAGADTQYF; CDR3nt: TGTGCCAGCAGTTTTAGCGGGAGGGCCGGGGCAGATACGCAGTATTTT
d_gene: TRBD2; abundance: NA; v_gene: TRBV7-3; j_gene: TRBJ2-7; CDR3aa: CASSSSGGAYEQYF; CDR3nt: TGTGCCAGCAGCTCCAGCGGGGGGGCCTACGAGCAGTACTTC
d_gene: TRBD1; abundance: NA; v_gene: TRBV5-6; j_gene: TRBJ1-5; CDR3aa: CASSLTGTVLSPQHF; CDR3nt: TGTGCCAGCAGCTTGACCGGGACAGTGTTATCGCCCCAGCATTTT
d_gene: TRBD1; abundance: once; v_gene: TRBV10-3; j_gene: TRBJ1-5; CDR3aa: CAISGAPGGDNQPQHF; CDR3nt: TGTGCCATCAGTGGAGCGCCAGGGGGAGACAATCAGCCCCAGCATTTT
d_gene: NA; abundance: NA; v_gene: TRBV28; j_gene: TRBJ2-7; CDR3aa: CASSSLDGGTDEQYF; CDR3nt: TGTGCCAGCAGTTCCCTTGATGGGGGAACAGACGAGCAGTACTTC
d_gene: TRBD1; abundance: NA; v_gene: TRBV19; j_gene: TRBJ2-4; CDR3aa: CASSPSRGPVIIQYF; CDR3nt: TGTGCCAGTAGTCCAAGCAGGGGGCCTGTGATCATTCAGTACTTC
d_gene: NA; abundance: once; v_gene: TRBV6-1; j_gene: TRBJ2-7; CDR3aa: CASSEAGLSSYEQYF; CDR3nt: TGTGCCAGCAGTGAAGCGGGCCTCAGCTCCTACGAGCAGTACTTC
d_gene: NA; abundance: NA; v_gene: TRBV29-1; j_gene: TRBJ1-6; CDR3aa: CSVEVGGNSPLHF; CDR3nt: TGCAGCGTGGAGGTAGGAGGGAATTCACCCCTCCACTTT
d_gene: TRBD1; abundance: NA; v_gene: TRBV5-1; j_gene: TRBJ1-1; CDR3aa: CASIGQVRNTEAFF; CDR3nt: TGCGCCAGCATAGGACAGGTCAGGAACACTGAAGCTTTCTTT
d_gene: TRBD1; abundance: NA; v_gene: TRBV19; j_gene: TRBJ1-5; CDR3aa: CAMTRQGAQGSNQPQHF; CDR3nt: TGTGCCATGACGAGACAGGGGGCTCAGGGAAGCAATCAGCCCCAGCATTTT
d_gene: NA; abundance: NA; v_gene: TRBV11-2; j_gene: TRBJ2-3; CDR3aa: CASSPGTSSTDTQYF; CDR3nt: TGTGCCAGCAGCCCGGGGACGTCCAGCACAGATACGCAGTATTTT
d_gene: TRBD1; abundance: once; v_gene: TRBV3-1/TRBV3-2; j_gene: TRBJ1-5; CDR3aa: CASSQEGQGHQPQHF; CDR3nt: TGTGCCAGCAGCCAGGAGGGACAGGGTCATCAGCCCCAGCATTTT
d_gene: TRBD1; abundance: once; v_gene: TRBV27; j_gene: TRBJ2-7; CDR3aa: CASSLGQGAGEQYF; CDR3nt: TGTGCCAGCAGTTTAGGACAGGGGGCAGGCGAGCAGTACTTC
d_gene: NA; abundance: NA; v_gene: TRBV5-1; j_gene: TRBJ1-1; CDR3aa: CASSPMNGGNTEAFF; CDR3nt: TGCGCCAGCAGCCCCATGAACGGCGGGAACACTGAAGCTTTCTTT
d_gene: NA; abundance: NA; v_gene: TRBV5-1; j_gene: TRBJ2-2; CDR3aa: CASSLVVANTGELFF; CDR3nt: TGCGCCAGCAGCTTGGTAGTTGCGAACACCGGGGAGCTGTTTTTT
d_gene: NA; abundance: once; v_gene: TRBV14; j_gene: TRBJ1-1; CDR3aa: CASSQGGRAITEAFF; CDR3nt: TGTGCCAGCAGCCAAGGGGGGCGAGCTATCACTGAAGCTTTCTTT
d_gene: TRBD1; abundance: NA; v_gene: TRBV7-9; j_gene: TRBJ2-3; CDR3aa: CASSNTGVDTQYF; CDR3nt: TGTGCCAGCAGCAATACAGGGGTAGATACGCAGTATTTT
d_gene: NA; abundance: few; v_gene: TRBV4-2; j_gene: TRBJ2-1; CDR3aa: CASSQESPKGNEQFF; CDR3nt: TGTGCCAGCAGCCAAGAGAGTCCCAAAGGTAATGAGCAGTTCTTC
d_gene: NA; abundance: NA; v_gene: TRBV5-5; j_gene: TRBJ1-5; CDR3aa: CASSFQVLSQPQHF; CDR3nt: TGTGCCAGCAGCTTCCAGGTCCTGAGTCAGCCCCAGCATTTT
d_gene: NA; abundance: once; v_gene: TRBV5-1; j_gene: TRBJ1-2; CDR3aa: CASSLEYNRDGYTF; CDR3nt: TGCGCCAGCAGCTTGGAATATAACAGGGATGGCTACACCTTC
d_gene: NA; abundance: NA; v_gene: TRBV15; j_gene: TRBJ1-1; CDR3aa: CATSSGTLARATEAFF; CDR3nt: TGTGCCACCAGCAGCGGGACACTAGCTAGAGCCACTGAAGCTTTCTTT
d_gene: TRBD2; abundance: NA; v_gene: TRBV19; j_gene: TRBJ2-5; CDR3aa: CASSIALAGTRTQETQYF; CDR3nt: TGTGCCAGTAGTATAGCACTAGCGGGGACCCGGACACAAGAGACCCAGTACTTC
d_gene: NA; abundance: NA; v_gene: TRBV29-1; j_gene: TRBJ1-1; CDR3aa: CSVGRVGEAFF; CDR3nt: TGCAGCGTTGGGAGGGTAGGTGAAGCTTTCTTT
d_gene: TRBD1; abundance: NA; v_gene: TRBV7-8; j_gene: TRBJ1-3; CDR3aa: CASSLATGSGNTIYF; CDR3nt: TGTGCCAGCAGCTTAGCGACAGGGTCTGGAAACACCATATATTTT
d_gene: NA; abundance: NA; v_gene: TRBV11-3; j_gene: TRBJ2-2; CDR3aa: CASSAQGGGELFF; CDR3nt: TGTGCCAGCAGCGCCCAGGGGGGCGGGGAGCTGTTTTTT
d_gene: TRBD1; abundance: NA; v_gene: TRBV20-1; j_gene: TRBJ2-7; CDR3aa: CSASGDQGALEQYF; CDR3nt: TGCAGTGCTAGTGGGGACCAGGGGGCTCTCGAGCAGTACTTC
d_gene: TRBD2; abundance: NA; v_gene: TRBV7-2; j_gene: TRBJ2-5; CDR3aa: CSSAGGFQETQYF; CDR3nt: TGTTCATCAGCGGGGGGCTTCCAAGAGACCCAGTACTTC
d_gene: TRBD1; abundance: once; v_gene: TRBV19; j_gene: TRBJ1-6; CDR3aa: CASSTTGGNSPLHF; CDR3nt: TGTGCCAGTAGTACGACAGGGGGTAATTCACCCCTCCACTTT
d_gene: NA; abundance: NA; v_gene: TRBV9; j_gene: TRBJ1-2; CDR3aa: CASSGAAGVHF; CDR3nt: TGTGCCAGCAGCGGCGCCGCGGGGGTGCACTTC
d_gene: TRBD1; abundance: NA; v_gene: TRBV5-1; j_gene: TRBJ1-2; CDR3aa: CASSLTRDRGDGYTF; CDR3nt: TGCGCCAGCAGCCTGACCCGGGACAGAGGGGATGGCTACACCTTC
d_gene: NA; abundance: once; v_gene: TRBV7-2; j_gene: TRBJ2-1; CDR3aa: CASSLARQSYNEQFF; CDR3nt: TGTGCCAGCAGCTTAGCGAGGCAGTCCTACAATGAGCAGTTCTTC
d_gene: NA; abundance: NA; v_gene: TRBV4-1; j_gene: TRBJ1-1; CDR3aa: CASSRYTLSTEAFF; CDR3nt: TGCGCCAGCAGCCGATACACCCTTTCCACTGAAGCTTTCTTT
d_gene: NA; abundance: once; v_gene: TRBV4-1; j_gene: TRBJ1-5; CDR3aa: CASSPQSDRNYQPQHF; CDR3nt: TGCGCCAGCAGCCCCCAATCCGACAGAAACTATCAGCCCCAGCATTTT
d_gene: NA; abundance: NA; v_gene: TRBV19; j_gene: TRBJ1-5; CDR3aa: CASSMAVNQPQHF; CDR3nt: TGTGCCAGTAGTATGGCCGTAAATCAGCCCCAGCATTTT
d_gene: NA; abundance: NA; v_gene: TRBV7-8; j_gene: TRBJ1-2; CDR3aa: CASSLSKGSGGYTF; CDR3nt: TGTGCCAGCAGCTTATCCAAGGGTTCTGGTGGCTACACCTTC
d_gene: TRBD1; abundance: few; v_gene: TRBV5-1; j_gene: TRBJ1-2; CDR3aa: CASSLGQGAFSGYTF; CDR3nt: TGCGCCAGCAGCTTGGGACAGGGGGCGTTCTCCGGCTACACCTTC
d_gene: NA; abundance: few; v_gene: TRBV6-5; j_gene: TRBJ2-7; CDR3aa: CASYPRTGTYEQYF; CDR3nt: TGTGCCAGTTACCCACGGACGGGAACCTACGAGCAGTACTTC
d_gene: NA; abundance: NA; v_gene: TRBV7-2; j_gene: TRBJ2-7; CDR3aa: CASSLQGSSYEQYF; CDR3nt: TGTGCCAGCAGCTTACAGGGATCCTCCTACGAGCAGTACTTC
d_gene: NA; abundance: NA; v_gene: TRBV25-1; j_gene: TRBJ1-4; CDR3aa: CASSARQTTNEKLFF; CDR3nt: TGTGCCAGCAGTGCTAGACAGACAACTAATGAAAAACTGTTTTTT
d_gene: NA; abundance: NA; v_gene: TRBV7-2; j_gene: TRBJ2-7; CDR3aa: CASSSRRAYEQYF; CDR3nt: TGTGCCAGCAGCTCACGGAGGGCCTACGAGCAGTACTTC
d_gene: NA; abundance: few; v_gene: TRBV12-3/TRBV12-4; j_gene: TRBJ2-5; CDR3aa: CASSPTVQETQYF; CDR3nt: TGTGCCAGCAGCCCAACCGTACAAGAGACCCAGTACTTC
d_gene: NA; abundance: NA; v_gene: TRBV28; j_gene: TRBJ2-7; CDR3aa: CASSLSVQVYEQYF; CDR3nt: TGTGCCAGCAGTTTATCTGTACAGGTTTACGAGCAGTACTTC
d_gene: NA; abundance: NA; v_gene: TRBV12-3/TRBV12-4; j_gene: TRBJ2-7; CDR3aa: CASSLGLRQDQYF; CDR3nt: TGTGCCAGCAGCCTGGGACTCCGCCAGGATCAGTACTTC
d_gene: NA; abundance: NA; v_gene: TRBV5-6; j_gene: TRBJ2-7; CDR3aa: CASTPRGRGALEQYF; CDR3nt: TGTGCCAGCACCCCTCGGGGCAGGGGAGCCCTCGAGCAGTACTTC
d_gene: NA; abundance: NA; v_gene: TRBV6-2/TRBV6-3; j_gene: TRBJ1-1; CDR3aa: CASSYSVNTEAFF; CDR3nt: TGTGCCAGCAGTTACTCAGTGAACACTGAAGCTTTCTTT
d_gene: TRBD1; abundance: NA; v_gene: TRBV6-5; j_gene: TRBJ1-1; CDR3aa: CASSYRRQGNTEAFF; CDR3nt: TGTGCCAGCAGTTACCGTCGACAGGGTAACACTGAAGCTTTCTTT
d_gene: NA; abundance: NA; v_gene: TRBV5-4; j_gene: TRBJ1-6; CDR3aa: CASSLATAYSANSPLHF; CDR3nt: TGTGCCAGCAGCTTGGCTACTGCTTATAGCGCCAATTCACCCCTCCACTTT
d_gene: NA; abundance: NA; v_gene: TRBV6-5; j_gene: TRBJ1-1; CDR3aa: CASSLTGNTEAFF; CDR3nt: TGTGCCAGCAGTTTAACAGGGAACACTGAAGCTTTCTTT
d_gene: TRBD2; abundance: NA; v_gene: TRBV9; j_gene: TRBJ2-7; CDR3aa: CASSEREGPYEQYF; CDR3nt: TGTGCCAGCAGCGAGCGGGAGGGTCCCTACGAGCAGTACTTC
d_gene: NA; abundance: NA; v_gene: TRBV9; j_gene: TRBJ2-6; CDR3aa: CASSVAPTGGANVLTF; CDR3nt: TGTGCCAGCAGCGTAGCTCCCACCGGTGGGGCCAACGTCCTGACTTTC
d_gene: NA; abundance: once; v_gene: TRBV20-1; j_gene: TRBJ2-5; CDR3aa: CSVPKSETQYF; CDR3nt: TGCAGTGTACCAAAATCGGAGACCCAGTACTTC
d_gene: NA; abundance: NA; v_gene: TRBV9; j_gene: TRBJ2-2; CDR3aa: CASSERANTGELFF; CDR3nt: TGTGCCAGCAGCGAGCGCGCGAACACCGGGGAGCTGTTTTTT
d_gene: TRBD1; abundance: NA; v_gene: TRBV16; j_gene: TRBJ1-6; CDR3aa: CASSPWTGGSPLHF; CDR3nt: TGTGCCAGCAGCCCATGGACAGGGGGGTCACCCCTCCACTTT
d_gene: NA; abundance: few; v_gene: TRBV6-5; j_gene: TRBJ1-5; CDR3aa: CASSYGQGGGQPQHF; CDR3nt: TGTGCCAGCAGTTATGGTCAGGGAGGTGGACAGCCCCAGCATTTT